This TCR beta chain was documented in a study of cytomegalovirus exposure and HLA in healthy donors. Study findings and constraints: Some public TCRs appeared in many individuals, while most sequences were rare.

PCR amplification relied on 60 Vbeta primers (plus 13 Jbeta primers). TCRdb's table, derived via immunoSEQ multiplex PCR, lists solely in-frame clones and lacks some. Among about 80,000 clones listed, nearly 80% were seen once. This CDR3 region has 17 residues. With respect to this clone: Its specificity is unknown.

Sequences were obtained from PBMCs. The receptor was isolated from a woman in her forties or fifties in good health and CMV-seropositive. The chain recombines TRBV21-1 with TRBJ2-2; TRBD1, as called in the table, went unchecked against the DNA. TRBV21-1 is labeled a pseudogene. CDR3: CASSKEDRGSNTGELFF. CDR3 bases: TGTGCCAGCAGCAAAGAGGACAGGGGGTCGAACACCGGGGAGCTGTTTTTT.